This TCR beta chain was obtained from a study of cytomegalovirus exposure and HLA in healthy donors. Notes on the study in general: Reported findings show TCR beta sequences accurately forecast HLA-A and HLA-B alleles in most subjects. There were 150 to 200 TCR beta chains listed as cytomegalovirus-associated. Some V segments, including TRBV6-2 and TRBV6-3, were excluded as indistinguishable. With DRB1 most and HLA-C fewest, TCR association rates differed between HLA loci in a later analysis.

This clone came up a few times. Its antigen remains unknown. It was with 60 Vbeta and 13 Jbeta primers that the PCR ran. Here immunoSEQ multiplex PCR was the method, and the copy in TCRdb shows in-frame clones only, minus some. The sample includes 140,000 to 150,000 clones, 70% seen only once; the top ten take approximately 2.3%. Trimming pared 6 bases from V and 0 bases from J, leaving 15 bases between. Germline V gene lookup returns CDR1 MNHEY and CDR2 SMNVEV (reference sequence). The CDR3 sequence is 16 residues long. The TCR was taken from an older woman in good health and CMV-seropositive. What was sequenced was PBMCs. The chain combines TRBV27 with TRBJ2-1; D is undetermined. CDR3 DNA sequence: TGTGCCAGCAGCTCCCTCGTCGTCGGCTCCTACAATGAGCAGTTCTTC. Translation gives CASSSLVVGSYNEQFF.